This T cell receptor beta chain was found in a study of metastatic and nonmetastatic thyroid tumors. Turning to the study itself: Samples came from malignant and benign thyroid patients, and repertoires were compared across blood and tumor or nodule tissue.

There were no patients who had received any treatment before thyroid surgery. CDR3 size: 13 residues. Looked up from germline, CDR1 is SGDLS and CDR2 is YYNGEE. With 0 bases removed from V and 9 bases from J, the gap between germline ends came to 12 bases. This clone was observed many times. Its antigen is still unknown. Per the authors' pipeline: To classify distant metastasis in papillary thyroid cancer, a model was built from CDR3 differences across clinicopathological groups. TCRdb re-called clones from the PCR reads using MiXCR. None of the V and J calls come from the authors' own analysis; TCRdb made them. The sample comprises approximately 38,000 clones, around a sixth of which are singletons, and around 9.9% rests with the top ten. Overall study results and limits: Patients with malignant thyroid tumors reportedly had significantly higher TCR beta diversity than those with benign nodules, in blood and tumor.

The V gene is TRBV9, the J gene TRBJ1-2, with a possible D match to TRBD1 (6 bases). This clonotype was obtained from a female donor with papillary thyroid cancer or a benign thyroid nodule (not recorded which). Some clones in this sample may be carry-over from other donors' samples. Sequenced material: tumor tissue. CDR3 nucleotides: TGTGCCAGCAGCGTAGAAGGGGGTTTAAGCTACACCTTC. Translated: CASSVEGGLSYTF.